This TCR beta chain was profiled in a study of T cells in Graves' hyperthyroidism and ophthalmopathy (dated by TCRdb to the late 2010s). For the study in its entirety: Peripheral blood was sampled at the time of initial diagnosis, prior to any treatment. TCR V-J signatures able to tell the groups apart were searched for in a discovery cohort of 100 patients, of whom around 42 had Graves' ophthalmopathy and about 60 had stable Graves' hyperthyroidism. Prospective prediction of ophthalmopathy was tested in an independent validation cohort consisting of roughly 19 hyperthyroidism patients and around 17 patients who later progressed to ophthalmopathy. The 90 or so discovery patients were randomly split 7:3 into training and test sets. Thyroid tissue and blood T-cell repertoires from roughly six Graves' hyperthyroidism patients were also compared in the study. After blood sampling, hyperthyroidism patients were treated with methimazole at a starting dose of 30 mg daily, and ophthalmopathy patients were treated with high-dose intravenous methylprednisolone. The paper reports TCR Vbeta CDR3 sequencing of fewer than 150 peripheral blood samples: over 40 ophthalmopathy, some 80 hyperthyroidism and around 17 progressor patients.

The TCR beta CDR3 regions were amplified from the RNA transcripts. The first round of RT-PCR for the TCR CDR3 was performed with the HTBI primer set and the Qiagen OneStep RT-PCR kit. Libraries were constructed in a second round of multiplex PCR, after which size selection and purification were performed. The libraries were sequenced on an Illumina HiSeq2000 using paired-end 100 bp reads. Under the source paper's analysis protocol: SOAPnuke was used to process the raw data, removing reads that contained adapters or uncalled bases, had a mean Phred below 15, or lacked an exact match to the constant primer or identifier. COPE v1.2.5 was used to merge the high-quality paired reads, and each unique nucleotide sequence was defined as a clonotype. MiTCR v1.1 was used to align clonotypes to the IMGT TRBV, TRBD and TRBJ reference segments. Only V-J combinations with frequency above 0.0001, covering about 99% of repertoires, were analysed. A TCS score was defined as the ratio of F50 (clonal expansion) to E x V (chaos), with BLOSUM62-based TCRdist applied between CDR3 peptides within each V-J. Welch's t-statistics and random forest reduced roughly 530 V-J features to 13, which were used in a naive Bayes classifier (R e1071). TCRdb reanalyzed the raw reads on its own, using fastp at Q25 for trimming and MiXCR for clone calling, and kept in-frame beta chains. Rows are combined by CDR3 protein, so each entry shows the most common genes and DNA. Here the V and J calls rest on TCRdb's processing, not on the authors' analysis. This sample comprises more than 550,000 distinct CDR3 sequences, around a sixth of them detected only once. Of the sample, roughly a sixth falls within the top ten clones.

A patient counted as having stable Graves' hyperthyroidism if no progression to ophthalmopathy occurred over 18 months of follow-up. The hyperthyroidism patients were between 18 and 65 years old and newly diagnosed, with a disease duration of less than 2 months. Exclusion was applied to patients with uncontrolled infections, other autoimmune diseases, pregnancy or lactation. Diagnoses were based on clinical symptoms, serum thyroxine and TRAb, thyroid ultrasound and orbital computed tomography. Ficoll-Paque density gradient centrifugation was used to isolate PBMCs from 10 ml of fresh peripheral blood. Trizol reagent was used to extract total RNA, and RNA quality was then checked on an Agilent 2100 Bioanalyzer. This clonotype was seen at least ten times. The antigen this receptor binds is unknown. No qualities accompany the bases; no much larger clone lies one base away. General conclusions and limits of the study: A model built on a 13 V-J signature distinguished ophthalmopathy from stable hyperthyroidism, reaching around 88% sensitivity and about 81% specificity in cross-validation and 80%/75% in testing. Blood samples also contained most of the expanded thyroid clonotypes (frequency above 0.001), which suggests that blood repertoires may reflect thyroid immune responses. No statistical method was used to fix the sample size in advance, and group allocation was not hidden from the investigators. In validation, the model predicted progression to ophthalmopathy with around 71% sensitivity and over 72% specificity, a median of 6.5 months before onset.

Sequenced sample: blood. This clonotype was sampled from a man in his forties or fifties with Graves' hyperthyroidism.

The sequence in DNA is TGTGCCAGCAGTTTGGTCGGCGGAACCTATGGCTACACCTTC. It codes for CASSLVGGTYGYTF. This chain is built from TRBV28 and TRBJ1-2; there is no confident call for the D gene. Between the V and J ends, shortened by 3 bases and 4 bases respectively, the junction contains 12 bases. The germline V gene encodes CDR1 MDHEN and CDR2 SYDVKM. CDR3 length: 14 amino acids, cysteine to phenylalanine. Of the read, only the CDR3 DNA is kept; its 42 bases are in frame from base 1.